This T cell receptor beta chain was recorded in a study of T cell clonotyping in hematopoietic cell transplantation. The CDR3 has 14 amino acids. Trimming cost V 4 bases and J 7 bases, with 16 bases left between them. Germline loops: CDR1 MNHEY, CDR2 SVGAGI. Using immunoSEQ multiplex PCR, the repertoire was profiled, and TCRdb retains in-frame clones only, with some absent. The sample holds 69,000 or so clones; just under 95% are singletons and the top ten take around 1.5%. To note about this clone: What it recognizes is unknown.

Overall study findings and caveats: Broader posttransplant TCR repertoire diversity was predicted by graft donor and pretransplant recipient Inverse Simpson Index values.

The sequencing sample was made of peripheral blood mononuclear cells. The genes are TRBV6-5 and TRBJ1-1; D remains ambiguous. This clonotype originated in a man aged 50 or older in good health. Some clones in this sample may be carry-over from other donors' samples. The CDR3 DNA sequence: TGTGCCAGCAGTTCAGTGGTCGGCAGCTTTGAAGCTTTCTTT. Protein: CASSSVVGSFEAFF.